Listed below are T cell receptor beta chains from one sample, sequenced in a study of blood T cell repertoires in COVID-19. Profiled with immunoSEQ multiplex PCR; TCRdb holds only in-frame clones, not every one. The table includes roughly 330,000 clones, roughly 90% detected once. Sequenced input: peripheral blood. Receptors originate from a man younger than 35 who had recovered from COVID-19. CDR3s include the opening cysteine and the closing phenylalanine or tryptophan. The D gene is left open where the match is weak. Clone size appears in some rows only: once, few, many, or a class for an expanded clone.

j_call,d_call,v_call,clone_size,cdr3_aa,cdr3_nt
TRBJ1-2,-,TRBV19,-,CASSPGLFYTF,TGTGCCAGTAGCCCGGGACTCTTCTACACCTTC
TRBJ2-7,-,TRBV6-1,-,CASSDTGIHYEQYF,TGTGCCAGCAGTGATACAGGGATCCACTACGAGCAGTACTTC
TRBJ2-3,TRBD2,TRBV25-1,-,CASSEGSGRAADTQYF,TGTGCCAGCAGTGAAGGAAGCGGGAGGGCCGCAGATACGCAGTATTTT
TRBJ1-2,-,TRBV6-5,-,CASRVDRNYGYTF,TGTGCCAGCAGAGTTGACAGAAACTATGGCTACACCTTC
TRBJ2-3,-,TRBV21-1,-,CASSKGVKTSGAKDTQYF,TGTGCCAGCAGCAAAGGGGTCAAAACTAGCGGAGCTAAAGATACGCAGTATTTT
TRBJ2-3,TRBD2,TRBV11-2,-,CASSFGGEDTQYF,TGTGCCAGCAGCTTCGGGGGGGAGGATACGCAGTATTTT
TRBJ2-7,-,TRBV4-1,-,CASSPKQGSYEQYF,TGCGCCAGCAGCCCCAAGCAGGGTTCCTACGAGCAGTACTTC
TRBJ2-1,TRBD1,TRBV2,-,CASRPGQGVINEQFF,TGTGCCAGCAGGCCGGGACAGGGGGTTATTAATGAGCAGTTCTTC
TRBJ1-2,-,TRBV19,-,CASTAGPTGYTF,TGTGCCAGTACCGCGGGACCCACCGGCTACACCTTC
TRBJ2-5,TRBD2,TRBV7-9,-,CASSIRTSGGQETQYF,TGTGCCAGCAGCATAAGGACTAGCGGGGGACAAGAGACCCAGTACTTC
TRBJ2-1,TRBD2,TRBV14,-,CASSMSGGSYNEQFF,TGTGCCAGCAGCATGAGCGGGGGGTCCTACAATGAGCAGTTCTTC
TRBJ1-2,-,TRBV29-1,once,CSAETRGLGGYGYTF,TGCAGCGCCGAAACCCGGGGCCTCGGGGGCTATGGCTACACCTTC
TRBJ2-7,TRBD1,TRBV19,-,CASSGDRGFGEQYF,TGTGCCAGTAGTGGGGACAGGGGGTTCGGCGAGCAGTACTTC
TRBJ1-1,TRBD1,TRBV5-5,-,CASFDRGQGTEAFF,TGTGCCAGCTTCGACAGGGGGCAAGGTACTGAAGCTTTCTTT
TRBJ2-7,TRBD2,TRBV30,-,CAWSVPSGSYEQYF,TGTGCCTGGAGTGTGCCTAGCGGGAGCTACGAGCAGTACTTC
TRBJ2-5,-,TRBV5-1,-,CASSSANGETQYF,TGCGCCAGCAGCTCAGCCAACGGGGAGACCCAGTACTTC
TRBJ2-7,TRBD2,TRBV28,-,CASGVGREVSEQYF,TGTGCCAGCGGGGTCGGGCGGGAGGTTAGCGAGCAGTACTTC
TRBJ1-1,-,TRBV7-2,-,CASSFSQGSAEAFF,TGTGCCAGCAGCTTTAGTCAGGGGTCCGCCGAAGCTTTCTTT
TRBJ2-1,-,TRBV4-2,-,CASSQVPNPEQFF,TGTGCCAGCAGCCAAGTTCCTAATCCTGAGCAGTTCTTC
TRBJ1-1,TRBD1,TRBV7-2,-,CASSSDRGTEAFF,TGTGCCAGCAGCTCAGACAGGGGCACTGAAGCTTTCTTT
TRBJ2-7,TRBD2,TRBV7-9,-,CASSLGGSGTPYEQYF,TGTGCCAGCAGCTTAGGGGGTAGCGGGACTCCCTACGAGCAGTACTTC
TRBJ1-1,-,TRBV20-1,-,CSARRLEAFF,TGCAGTGCTAGGAGACTTGAAGCTTTCTTT
TRBJ1-6,TRBD1,TRBV5-4,-,CASSPGQGTISPLHF,TGTGCCAGCAGCCCCGGACAGGGGACGATCTCACCCCTCCACTTT